Below are 21 T cell receptor beta chains sequenced from a single sample in a study of blood T cell repertoires in COVID-19. The assay was immunoSEQ multiplex PCR, and TCRdb's table has in-frame clones only and misses some. The table lists some 56,000 clones, 82% of them singletons. The sequencing input was peripheral blood. Source of these receptors: a man of 80 years or more with COVID-19, enrolled during active disease.

The chain carries TRBV5-1 and TRBJ1-6, with 9 bases matching TRBD1. CDR3 length: 15 residues. Losses at the gene ends were 3 bases for V and 9 bases for J; bases not matched to a gene: 7. Germline lookup yields CDR1 SGHRS and CDR2 YFSETQ. CDR3 in amino acids: CASSYRDRVLSPLHF. The CDR3 region has the DNA TGCGCCAGCAGCTACCGGGACAGGGTGCTTTCACCCCTCCACTTT.

This clone was found once. The gene calls are TRBV19 and TRBJ1-1; the match to TRBD1 covers 8 bases. Trimming cost V 1 base and J 3 bases; bases outside gene matches: 4. CDR1 is LNHDA and CDR2 is SQIVND in the germline V gene (reference sequence). CDR3 length equals 15 residues. CDR3 sequence: CASSIAHRGYTEAFF. The CDR3 DNA follows: TGTGCCAGTAGTATAGCTCACAGGGGGTACACTGAAGCTTTCTTT.

V is TRBV27 and J is TRBJ2-7; 7 nucleotides match TRBD1. Germline V gene data show CDR1 as MNHEY and CDR2 as SMNVEV (reference sequence). With 6 bases clipped from V and 2 bases from J, the junction kept 4 bases outside the gene matches. This CDR3 is 13 amino acids long. CDR3: CASRGQNTYEQYV. In DNA form, the CDR3 reads TGTGCCAGCAGGGGACAGAACACCTACGAGCAGTACGTC.

This clone was detected a few times. CDR3 amino acids: CAWRVGEAKVWGYTF. CDR3 sequence (DNA): TGTGCCTGGAGGGTCGGAGAGGCGAAGGTATGGGGCTACACCTTC. The rearrangement links TRBV30 to TRBJ1-2; no reliable D call. The germline V gene encodes CDR1 GTSNPN and CDR2 SVGIG (reference sequence). The CDR3 contains 15 residues. Trimming cost V 3 bases and J 8 bases, with 22 bases left between them.

The rearrangement uses TRBV19 and TRBJ1-2; D is ambiguous. V dropped 3 bases and J dropped 5 bases, with 19 bases sitting between them. The CDR3 is made up of 16 amino acids. Germline CDR1 LNHDA, CDR2 SQIVND (reference sequence). In DNA, the CDR3 is TGTGCCAGTAGTATGGCGGTCATTCCGGGAAGGTATGGCTACACCTTC. Translation: CASSMAVIPGRYGYTF.

The chain uses TRBV6-2 or TRBV6-3 and TRBJ2-7, with 9 bases identical to TRBD1. The germline CDR1 and CDR2 sequences are MNHEY and SVGEGT. Trimming removed 5 bases from V and 7 bases from J; junction bases left unmatched: 12. The CDR3 extends over 15 amino acids. The CDR3 sequence: CASSRPGQGFGEQYV. For the CDR3, the DNA is TGTGCCAGCAGTCGCCCGGGACAGGGTTTTGGGGAGCAGTACGTC.

This chain uses TRBV7-2 with TRBJ1-5; no firm D call. V lost 1 base and J 9 bases, leaving 7 bases between the germline ends. CDR1 and CDR2 from the germline V gene are SGHTA and FQGNSA. The CDR3 is made up of 12 amino acids. The CDR3 DNA sequence: TGTGCCAGCAGCTTAGGTCCCCTGCCCCAGCATTTT. This gives the protein CASSLGPLPQHF.

The chain recombines TRBV3-1 (or the pseudogene TRBV3-2) with TRBJ2-3; D is undetermined. Between the trimmed V and J ends, which lost 0 bases and 4 bases, there was a span of 11 bases. The V gene's germline CDR1 is LGHDT and CDR2 YNNKEL (reference sequence). This CDR3 comprises 15 residues. The CDR3 DNA reads as TGTGCCAGCAGCCAAGAACCGCTAGGTGCAGATACGCAGTATTTT. Translation gives CASSQEPLGADTQYF.

The chain combines TRBV29-1 with TRBJ1-4; D not resolved. There are 13 residues in the CDR3. Germline values: CDR1 SQVTM, CDR2 ANQGSEA. Trimming took off 3 bases at V and 4 bases at J, with 9 bases between the two ends. The CDR3 DNA is TGCAGCGTTGAGATCACGGTTAATGAAAAACTGTTTTTT. It yields the protein CSVEITVNEKLFF.

V gene TRBV7-9 combines with J gene TRBJ1-2, with 7 bases aligning to TRBD1. This CDR3 is built from 18 residues. Germline V lookup: CDR1 SEHNR, CDR2 FQNEAQ (reference sequence). With V trimmed by 7 bases and J by 7 bases, 24 bases remained unmatched. This chain's CDR3 is CASTEGLDRAKPRGGYTF. The CDR3 DNA reads TGTGCCAGCACCGAGGGTCTTGACAGGGCCAAACCCAGGGGTGGCTACACCTTC.

This clone was found once. This chain joins TRBV9 and TRBJ1-5; no definite D call. Per the germline V gene, CDR1 is SGDLS and CDR2 is YYNGEE. Trimming removed 3 bases from V and 1 base from J, with 11 bases in between. The length of the CDR3 is 15 residues. CDR3 protein: CASSGAGGSNQPQHF. CDR3 DNA: TGTGCCAGCAGCGGAGCCGGCGGGAGCAATCAGCCCCAGCATTTT.

This clone is judged medium-sized. V usage is TRBV4-3 and J usage is TRBJ2-5, with D maybe TRBD1 (6 bases). This CDR3 has 13 residues. V was cut by 5 bases and J by 5 bases, with 12 bases left in between. Germline V gene sequence: CDR1 LGHNA, CDR2 YSLEER. CDR3 sequence: CASSDRLPETQYF. CDR3 in DNA: TGCGCCAGCAGCGACAGGCTACCGGAGACCCAGTACTTC.

The genes are TRBV19 and TRBJ1-2; no clear D gene. Trimming took off 3 bases at V and 3 bases at J, with 8 bases between the two ends. In germline, CDR1 is LNHDA, CDR2 SQIVND (reference sequence). The CDR3 contains 13 residues. CDR3 sequence: CASSMFQDYGYTF. Written as DNA, the CDR3 is TGTGCCAGTAGTATGTTCCAGGACTATGGCTACACCTTC.

The chain couples TRBV4-1 to TRBJ1-1; D might be TRBD1 (6 bases). The CDR3 runs 13 residues. CDR1 and CDR2 (germline): MGHRA, YSYEKL. V dropped 4 bases and J dropped 5 bases, with 11 bases sitting between them. CDR3 residues: CASSPRGGTEAFF. CDR3 nucleotide sequence: TGCGCCAGCAGCCCAAGGGGGGGAACTGAAGCTTTCTTT.

This clone was found a few times. The V gene is TRBV27, the J gene TRBJ2-3, with 8 bases lining up with TRBD2. J was trimmed by 1 base and V by 6 bases; bases with no gene match: 15. This CDR3 contains 18 residues. Germline V gene sequence: CDR1 MNHEY, CDR2 SMNVEV (reference sequence). CDR3 sequence: CASRGTRIFSDGTDTQYF. Written as DNA, the CDR3 is TGTGCCAGCAGGGGGACTAGGATATTTTCTGATGGCACAGATACGCAGTATTTT.

The DNA of the CDR3 is TGTGCCAGCAGAAAAGGACAGGGCCTCTATGGCTACACCTTC. Translating it yields CASRKGQGLYGYTF. This chain connects TRBV6-5 to TRBJ1-2; 8 bases are a match to TRBD1. V trimming: 6 bases; J trimming: 4 bases; junction bases outside the gene matches: 7. From germline, CDR1 is MNHEY and CDR2 SVGAGI. The CDR3 is 14 amino acids.

The chain is built from TRBV5-6 and TRBJ2-7, with 11 bases matching TRBD1. J gave up 7 bases and V 1 base, and 7 bases lay outside the gene matches. The V gene's germline CDR1 is SGHDT and CDR2 YYEEEE. This CDR3 is built from 15 residues. CDR3 residues: CASSLTGDRGKEQYV. The CDR3 DNA is TGTGCCAGCAGCTTGACCGGGGACAGGGGGAAGGAGCAGTACGTC.

This clone was counted a few times. This chain connects TRBV30 to TRBJ2-1, with a tentative D call TRBD1 (5 bases). The germline V and J ends were trimmed by 5 bases and 2 bases, with 16 bases remaining between them. CDR3 size: 15 residues. Germline lookup yields CDR1 GTSNPN and CDR2 SVGIG (reference sequence). CDR3 nucleotides: TGTGCCTGGCGAAGGGGTAGCTCTACCTACAATGAGCAGTTCTTC. It specifies CAWRRGSSTYNEQFF.

The chain combines TRBV25-1 with TRBJ1-2; tentatively, D is TRBD1 (5 bases). Germline CDR1 MGHDK, CDR2 SYGVNS. The CDR3 totals 12 residues. V was shortened by 7 bases and J by 9 bases, with 15 bases between the two germline ends. CDR3 nucleotides: TGTGCCAGCACCCCTGGGGGGTCAAGCTACACCTTC. It translates to CASTPGGSSYTF.

This clone appeared once. The chain joins TRBV28 to TRBJ1-1; D is unresolved. V was cut by 2 bases and J by 4 bases, with 14 bases left in between. The germline CDR1 and CDR2 sequences are MDHEN and SYDVKM. This CDR3 has 15 amino acids. In DNA form, the CDR3 reads TGTGCCAGCAGTTTAGCTGAGGGCATGGGCACTGAAGCTTTCTTT. This gives the protein CASSLAEGMGTEAFF.

The chain is built from TRBV24-1 and TRBJ2-5; D not resolved. Germline values: CDR1 KGHDR, CDR2 SFDVKD. V dropped 4 bases and J dropped 2 bases, with 7 bases sitting between them. CDR3 size: 13 residues. Here the CDR3 DNA reads TGTGCCACCAGTGACAGTCCACAAGAGACCCAGTACTTC. Translation: CATSDSPQETQYF.